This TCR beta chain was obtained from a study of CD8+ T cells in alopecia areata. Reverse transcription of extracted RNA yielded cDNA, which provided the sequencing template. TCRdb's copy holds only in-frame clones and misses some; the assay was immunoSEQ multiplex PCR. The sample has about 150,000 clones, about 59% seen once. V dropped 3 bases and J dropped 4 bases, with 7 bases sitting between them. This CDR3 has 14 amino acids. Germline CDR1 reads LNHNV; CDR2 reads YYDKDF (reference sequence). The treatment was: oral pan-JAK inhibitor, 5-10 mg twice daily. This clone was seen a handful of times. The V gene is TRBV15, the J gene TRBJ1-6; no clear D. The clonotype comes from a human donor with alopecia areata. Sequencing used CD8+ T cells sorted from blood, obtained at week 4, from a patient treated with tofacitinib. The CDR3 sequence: CATSSHSYNSPLHF. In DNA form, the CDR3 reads TGTGCCACCAGCAGTCACTCGTATAATTCACCCCTCCACTTT.